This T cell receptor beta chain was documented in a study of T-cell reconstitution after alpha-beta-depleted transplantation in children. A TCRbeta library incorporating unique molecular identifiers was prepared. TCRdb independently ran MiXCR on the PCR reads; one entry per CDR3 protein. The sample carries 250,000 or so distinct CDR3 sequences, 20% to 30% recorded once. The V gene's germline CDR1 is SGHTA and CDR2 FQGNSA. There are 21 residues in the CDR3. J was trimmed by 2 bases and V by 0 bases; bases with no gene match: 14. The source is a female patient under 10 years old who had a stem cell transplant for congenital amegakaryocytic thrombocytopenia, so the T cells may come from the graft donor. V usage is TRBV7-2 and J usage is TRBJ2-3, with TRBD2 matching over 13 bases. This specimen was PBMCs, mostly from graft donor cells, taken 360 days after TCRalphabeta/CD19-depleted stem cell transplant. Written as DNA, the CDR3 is TGTGCCAGCAGCTTAGCGAGAATTCCGGGACTAGCGGGGCCCTACACAGATACGCAGTATTTT. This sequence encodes CASSLARIPGLAGPYTDTQYF.